This TCR beta chain was retrieved from a study of radiotherapy plus CTLA-4 blockade in lung cancer. Study outcomes and limitations: Reportedly, early blood T cell clone dynamics best predicted response, with interferon-beta. After treatment with radiotherapy plus ipilimumab, TCR clones that came from the tumor expanded in blood.

Per the germline V gene, CDR1 is LGHNA and CDR2 is YSLEER. The CDR3 covers 14 residues. Comments on this clone: Its antigen remains unidentified. The junction and the germline gene differ at one end; a read error may be behind it.

This table comes from immunoSEQ multiplex PCR, and its TCRdb copy is limited to in-frame clones, with some not included. The sample holds about 35,000 clones, around 83% seen once. This TCR came from a human donor with non-small cell lung cancer who had stable disease on radiotherapy plus ipilimumab. The sample here was peripheral blood, taken from a patient treated with radiotherapy plus ipilimumab. V is TRBV4-3 and J is TRBJ2-2; D remains unclear. The CDR3 is CASSQEQRAGELFF. Here the CDR3 DNA reads TGCGCCAGCAGTCAAGAACAGAGAGCCGGGGAGCTGTTTTTT.